This T cell receptor beta chain derives from a study of cytomegalovirus exposure and HLA in healthy donors (dated by TCRdb to 2015 to 2018). About the study as a whole: An earlier analysis of around 600 of the donors reported about 290 Gb of sequence data and roughly 100 million unique TCR beta sequences from about 179 million T cells. A later analysis re-examined previously published TCR beta repertoires from several hundred donors and added high-resolution HLA genotyping to investigate patterns of TCR occurrence. Both class I and class II loci were covered by HLA typing, at four-digit resolution. Because of strong linkage in the cohort, a handful of DR-DQ haplotypes were treated as single units for association and clustering. Donor age, sex, ethnicity and CMV serostatus were collected together with the repertoire data. To decide whether each TCR beta V gene segment behaved as functional or pseudogenic, an earlier analysis of some 540 of the donors relied on high-throughput TCR beta sequencing. Using immunosequencing, the study profiled T cell repertoires from 640 or so subjects and related those repertoires to cytomegalovirus serostatus. An early release that covered 640 HLA-typed donors contained approximately 300 gigabases of sequencing data and tens of millions of unique TCR sequences. All discovery cohort repertoires had been generated on a single sequencing platform. The aim of the study was to test whether cataloging public T cell receptors could identify signatures of past pathogen exposure. A later genetic analysis took genome-wide SNP genotypes for about 55% of the 666 donors and used that subset as a discovery cohort. Of the approximately 370 genotyped donors, 75% to 85% were placed in the genetic ancestry cluster associated with self-reported Caucasian donors. The number of typed donors differed by locus: about 620-640 for A, B, C, DRB1 and DQB1; some 540 for DQA1; some 610 for DPA1; and around 490 for DPB1. Besides the first cohort of roughly 660 subjects, a separate validation cohort made up of 120 different subjects was used. Across some 400 genotyped donors of the cohort, an average of approximately 200,000 unique TCR beta nucleotide sequences per donor were sequenced, and 15% to 20% of those sequences were non-productive. To predict cytomegalovirus infection status, the study brought together high-throughput TCR immunosequencing, statistical association of individual TCRs with disease status, and machine learning. The later analysis used no new phenotypic data to find candidate immune exposures, relying instead on TCR beta sequences and their occurrence across donors.

Findings and caveats that apply to the study as a whole: Across donors, most TCR sequences were observed very rarely, whereas some public TCRs were present in many individuals. The authors suggested that the approach could potentially be extended to other disease states and immunological phenotypes. CMV serostatus was the only immune exposure information available for the cohort. An earlier analysis of approximately 540 of the donors showed that most TCR beta V segments appeared in productive rearrangements either about 90% or about 30% of the time, which broadly matched IMGT annotations. A further reported finding was that TCR beta sequences accurately predicted the HLA-A and HLA-B alleles for most subjects in the first cohort. In a later genetic analysis, a missense DCLRE1C variant was associated with V-gene and J-gene trimming of TCR beta chains, and the association was replicated in an independent cohort. In a later analysis, several top co-occurrence clusters were reported to appear linked to parvovirus B19, influenza, CMV and Epstein-Barr virus. Over 15 rarely observed V segments, including chromosome 9 orphons, were excluded from the earlier analysis of about 500 of the donors because counts were too low. In a later analysis, the rate of TCR association differed among HLA loci, with DRB1 alleles having the most associated TCRs and HLA-C alleles having the fewest. Cytomegalovirus status was reported to be diagnosed by the classifier with high specificity and sensitivity in both the original and validation cohorts. In a later analysis, HLA-associated TCR beta chains showed more clonal expansion and lower generation probabilities than non-associated chains that were equally common. Because HLA typing was missing for some donors at each locus, association tests included only the typed subset. In a later analysis, 16,951 TCR beta sequences were associated with specific HLA alleles at a false discovery rate of 0.05. A total of fewer than 200 TCR beta chains were listed by the study as associated with cytomegalovirus. Three of the identified cytomegalovirus-associated TCR beta chains were confirmed in vitro to be specific for cytomegalovirus antigens. Most CMV-associated TCR beta chains appeared to be HLA-restricted in a later analysis, and the HLA associations seemed to be driven largely by CMV exposure. A cluster of highly shared sequence variants was judged likely to be a technical artifact of the sequencing pipeline. Correlated functional status among segregating V segments might be attributable to linkage disequilibrium, but an unknown experimental factor could not be ruled out. This cohort had only TCR beta chains sequenced, and the lack of alpha or paired-chain data limited which features could be detected. In a later genetic analysis, fewer N-insertions in productive TCRs were reported among donors in an Asian-associated ancestry cluster than the approximately 670-donor mean. The presence/absence analyses assumed that sequencing depth was roughly uniform across donors, and that assumption may not be true. Strong co-occurrence of HLA alleles, especially DR and DQ, made assigning TCR associations to individual alleles difficult. Because the 87-base-pair reads could not distinguish some IMGT-functional V segments, including TRBV6-2 and TRBV6-3, those segments were excluded.

This clone appeared once. Its specific antigen is unknown. Per-base quality was not reported, and no clone a single base away is much larger than it. The cohort consisted of 666 healthy bone marrow donors. At the time of sampling, all cohort members were nominally healthy, though unrecorded immune exposures were likely present. The donor was CMV seropositive and was included in the group of 250 to 300 seropositive cohort members. A peripheral blood sample was collected from each donor, and TCR beta sequencing was performed on peripheral blood mononuclear cells. Genomic DNA was extracted from the blood cell samples with the Qiagen DNeasy Blood Extraction Kit. Trimming removed 7 bases from V and 5 bases from J; the gene matches leave 10 bases unexplained. For CDR1 and CDR2, the germline V gene lists SQVTM and ANQGSEA. The CDR3 goes from the cysteine to the phenylalanine over 13 residues. The kept DNA is CDR3 alone, 39 bases in frame from the first base.

Libraries were prepared through the immunoSEQ multiplex PCR assay. For the multiplex PCR, a mixture combining 60 forward primers for TCR Vbeta segments and 13 reverse primers for TCR Jbeta segments was used. The CDR3 region of rearranged TCR beta genes was amplified from genomic DNA with a multiplex PCR assay. On the Illumina HiSeq System, the amplified TCR beta libraries were sequenced as 87-base-pair reads. As for the authors' bioinformatics: Across the 640 or so repertoires, a later analysis counted 80 million or so unique TCR beta chains, 9 million to 14 million of which were shared by at least two donors. Raw reads were error-corrected and collapsed into unique sequences with a nearest-neighbor algorithm that merged closely related sequences to remove PCR and sequencing errors. V, D and J gene segments were assigned by aligning CDR3 sequences to IMGT reference sequences. For a sequence to be retained, a match of at least six nucleotides was required to both a V gene segment and a J gene segment. Rearrangements were classified as productive when the CDR3 lacked stop codons and remained in frame with V and J, and all other rearrangements were classified as non-productive. CDR3 was defined by IMGT convention, running from the second conserved V-encoded cysteine to the conserved J-encoded phenylalanine. Sequences without an unambiguous match to a single V gene segment were excluded from the earlier analysis of almost 600 of the donors. An earlier analysis of under 750 of the donors called V segments functional above 56.7% productive rearrangements and segregating when the between-donor standard deviation exceeded 5%. To diagnose cytomegalovirus status from the catalog of TCR beta chain sequences, a statistical classification framework was built. In a later analysis, TCR nucleotide sequences were compared against IMGT/GENE-DB human TR gene sequences so that V and J genes could be assigned. In a later analysis, CDR3 sequences and most-parsimonious VDJ recombination scenarios were assigned using the TCRdist pipeline. In a later analysis, each TCR beta chain was defined by its CDR3 amino acid sequence together with its V-gene family, and reads without a unique V-gene family were excluded. A later analysis removed over 500 highly shared, low-generation-probability nucleotide sequences to deal with suspected cross-contamination and a sequencing artifact. In a later analysis, a clonal expansion index was calculated for each public chain from normalized within-repertoire ranks of inferred template counts. Generation probabilities in a later analysis came from a VDJ recombination model fitted to out-of-frame rearrangements, and those results were checked against IGoR. Hypergeometric tests were used in a later analysis to score TCR-TCR, TCR-HLA and TCR-CMV co-occurrence, with a repertoire-size bias correction applied to the TCR pairs. A later analysis estimated false discovery rates by permuting HLA or CMV assignments 20 times. In a later analysis, co-occurring TCRs were grouped using DBSCAN, and TCRdist sequence similarity was added for clustering within HLA-allele-positive subsets. Repertoires with fewer than 30,000 or more than 120,000 public chains, plus five repertoires with anomalous nucleotide sharing, were excluded from co-occurrence clustering. Not all clones reach the TCRdb copy of this immuneACCESS table, which keeps in-frame sequences only. Checked studies attribute under half of the gap to unresolved V genes and leave the rest unexplained. The D gene and trimming were derived from the DNA, and the V and J assignments and clone size from that table. Across this sample there are a few hundred thousand clones, with 80% to 90% seen only once. Approximately 2% of the sample lies in the top ten.

The chain couples TRBV29-1 to TRBJ2-7; 8 middle bases align to TRBD1. The TCR sequence derives from a woman aged 35 to 49 in good health and CMV-seropositive. Sample: PBMCs. The bases are TGCAGCGCCGGCGCGGGACAGGTCCACGAGCAGTACTTC. This sequence encodes CSAGAGQVHEQYF.